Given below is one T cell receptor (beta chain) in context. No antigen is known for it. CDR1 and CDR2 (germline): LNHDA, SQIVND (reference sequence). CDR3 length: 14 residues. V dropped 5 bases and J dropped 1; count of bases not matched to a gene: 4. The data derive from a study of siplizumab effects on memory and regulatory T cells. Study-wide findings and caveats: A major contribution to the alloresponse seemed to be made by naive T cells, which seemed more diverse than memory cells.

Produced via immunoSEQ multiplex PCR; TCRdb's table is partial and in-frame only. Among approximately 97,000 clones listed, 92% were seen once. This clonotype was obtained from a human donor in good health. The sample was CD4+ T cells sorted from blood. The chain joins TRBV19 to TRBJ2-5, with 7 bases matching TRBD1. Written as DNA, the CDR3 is TGTGCCAGTAGTGCAGGACAGGTCCAAGAGACCCAGTACTTC. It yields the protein CASSAGQVQETQYF.